Following are 25 T cell receptor beta chains from one sample sequenced in a study of shared clonotypes between healthy human individuals (dated by TCRdb to between 2020 and 2021). Libraries were built with the immunoSEQ multiplex PCR assay. As stored in TCRdb, this immuneACCESS dataset retains in-frame rearrangements with V and J assigned. A fraction of the clones does not appear; measured against another copy, unresolved V genes explain less than half of the discrepancy, and the remainder lacks a known reason. In all, the sample holds under 2.5 million clones, and roughly 92% of those were seen once. Clones ranked in the top ten supply 0.3% to 0.45% of the sample. The sample taken for sequencing was naive CD4+ T cells from PBMCs. The cell subset or site tag for this specimen amounts to: CD45RA+ positively selected. The receptors originated from a man in his late teens or twenties in good health. Some clones in this sample may be carry-over from other donors' samples.

This chain connects TRBV7-7 to TRBJ2-2; D is unresolved. The germline gives CDR1 SSHAT, CDR2 FNYEAQ (reference sequence). Trimming shortened V by 5 bases and J by 3 bases, and 13 bases separated the two germline ends. The CDR3 is 15 amino acids. CDR3 in amino acids: CASSPGRAYTGELFF. CDR3 nucleotide sequence: TGTGCCAGCAGCCCCGGTAGGGCATACACCGGGGAGCTGTTTTTT.

V and J are TRBV5-1 and TRBJ2-5; 9 positions agree with TRBD2. The J segment lost 5 bases and the V segment lost 1 base, leaving 9 bases of the junction unmatched. CDR1 is SGHRS and CDR2 is YFSETQ in the germline V gene. The CDR3 contains 16 residues. In DNA form, the CDR3 reads TGCGCCAGCAGCTTGACTGCGACTAGCGGATTGGAGACCCAGTACTTC. This gives the protein CASSLTATSGLETQYF.

For this clone: One junction end disagrees with the germline gene, perhaps due to a read error. The chain couples TRBV30 to TRBJ2-1; 9 nucleotides line up with TRBD1. CDR1 and CDR2 (germline): GTSNPN, SVGIG (reference sequence). The CDR3 spans 13 residues. CDR3 loop: CAWSVRKGQGKIF. The CDR3 nucleotides read TGTGCCTGGAGTGTACGTAAGGGACAGGGTAAAATCTTC.

V is TRBV6-5 and J is TRBJ2-1; D ambiguous. In germline, CDR1 is MNHEY, CDR2 SVGAGI. CDR3 length: 13 residues. Trimming stripped 6 bases from V and 2 bases from J, with 8 bases between. The CDR3 region is CASSVGTYNEQFF. The CDR3 DNA sequence: TGTGCCAGCAGCGTTGGGACCTACAATGAGCAGTTCTTC.

This chain uses TRBV28 with TRBJ2-2; the D is unclear. The ends were cut back, 5 bases at V and 6 bases at J, with 7 bases in the middle. The CDR3 length is 12 residues. Germline lookup yields CDR1 MDHEN and CDR2 SYDVKM. The CDR3 is CASSLTSGELFF. CDR3 DNA sequence: TGTGCCAGCAGTCTGACCTCCGGGGAGCTGTTTTTT. Variable domain in full (rest from reference TRBV28 and TRBJ2-2): DVKVTQSSRYLVKRTGEKVFLECVQDMDHENMFWYRQDPGLGLRLIYFSYDVKMKEKGDIPEGYSVSREKKERFSLILESASTNQTSMYLCASSLTSGELFFGEGSRLTVL.

Written as DNA, the CDR3 is TGTGCCAGCAGATGGGAAGTCTACGAGCAGTACTTC. It encodes CASRWEVYEQYF. The V and J genes are TRBV2 and TRBJ2-7; D not resolved. The V end lost 6 bases, the J end lost 3 bases, and 9 bases lay between the germline ends. Germline assignment: CDR1 SNHLY and CDR2 FYNNEI. The CDR3 is 12 amino acids.

V usage is TRBV14 and J usage is TRBJ2-5, with TRBD2 identical over 9 bases. After removal of 1 base from V and 2 bases from J, the junction contained 5 bases not matched to a gene. Looked up from germline, CDR1 is SGHDN and CDR2 is FVKESK. The CDR3 is 16 residues long. The CDR3 nucleotides are TGTGCCAGCAGCCAAGGACTAGCGGCGACTCAAGAGACCCAGTACTTC. It codes for CASSQGLAATQETQYF.

The J gene is TRBJ2-1, the V gene TRBV27; D is perhaps TRBD1 or TRBD2 (6 bases each). The germline CDR1 and CDR2 sequences are MNHEY and SMNVEV (reference sequence). Trimming removed 4 bases at V and 10 bases at J, with 17 bases between. This CDR3 has 14 residues. The CDR3: CASSSLGLGGEQFF. The CDR3 bases are TGTGCCAGCAGTTCTTTGGGACTGGGGGGCGAGCAGTTCTTC.

In DNA form, the CDR3 reads TGTGCCAGCAGTTTCTACACCAAGGGGACTGAAGCTTTCTTT. Amino acids: CASSFYTKGTEAFF. The V call is TRBV27, the J call TRBJ1-1, with a tentative D call TRBD1 (5 bases). This CDR3 has 14 amino acids. The ends were cut back, 3 bases at V and 5 bases at J, with 13 bases in the middle. Germline lookup yields CDR1 MNHEY and CDR2 SMNVEV (reference sequence).

The rearrangement uses TRBV7-2 and TRBJ2-5, with 8 nucleotides matching TRBD1. V lost 6 bases to trimming and J lost 3 bases; unmatched junction nucleotides: 6. The CDR3 covers 14 residues. The germline V gene has CDR1 SGHTA and CDR2 FQGNSA. DNA for the CDR3: TGTGCCAGCAGTACAGGGGGTTTAGAAGAGACCCAGTACTTC. Protein product: CASSTGGLEETQYF.

The chain has TRBV5-1 and TRBJ2-4; TRBD2 might be the D (5 bases). There are 13 residues in the CDR3. Per the germline V gene, CDR1 is SGHRS and CDR2 is YFSETQ. The V gene lost 5 bases and the J gene lost 8 bases, with 14 bases spanning the gap. The CDR3 nucleotides read TGCGCCAGCAGAGGTCCGCTGGGAGACATTCAGTACTTC. Translated, it gives CASRGPLGDIQYF.

V gene TRBV7-3 combines with J gene TRBJ1-1, with TRBD1 matching 11 bases. The CDR3 loop spans 16 amino acids. J was trimmed by 5 bases and V by 1 base; bases with no gene match: 6. Per germline, CDR1 SGHTA and CDR2 FQGTGA. The DNA for the CDR3 is TGTGCCAGCAGCTTAAGCTCCCGGGACAGGGGGACTGAAGCTTTCTTT. Amino acids: CASSLSSRDRGTEAFF. Using reference TRBV7-3 and TRBJ1-1 for the parts outside the CDR3, the full variable domain is GAGVSQTPSNKVTEKGKYVELRCDPISGHTALYWYRQSLGQGPEFLIYFQGTGAADDSGLPNDRFFAVRPEGSVSTLKIQRTERGDSAVYLCASSLSSRDRGTEAFFGQGTRLTVV.

V and J are TRBV7-9 and TRBJ1-4, with D uncertain. The CDR3 extends over 14 amino acids. CDR1 is SEHNR, CDR2 FQNEAQ, per germline (reference sequence). Trimming removed 8 bases from V and 3 bases from J, with 13 bases in between. Written as DNA, the CDR3 is TGTGCCAGCCGTGATTCGGGGTCTAATGAAAAACTGTTTTTT. It translates to CASRDSGSNEKLFF.

V and J are TRBV27 and TRBJ2-7; D possibly corresponds to TRBD1 (5 bases). CDR1 is MNHEY and CDR2 is SMNVEV in the germline V gene (reference sequence). The CDR3 length is 13 residues. The V end lost 4 bases, the J end lost 7 bases, and 14 bases lay between the germline ends. The CDR3 loop reads CASSWGRSWEQYF. The CDR3 nucleotides are TGTGCCAGCAGTTGGGGCAGATCGTGGGAGCAGTACTTC.

The chain carries TRBV29-1 and TRBJ1-2; 7 bases agree with TRBD1. This CDR3 spans 15 amino acids. The junction had 17 bases not matched to a gene; V was cut back by 6 bases and J by 7 bases. The V gene's germline CDR1 is SQVTM and CDR2 ANQGSEA. CDR3 sequence: CSVGTVSFVGGGYTF. For the CDR3, the DNA is TGCAGCGTCGGGACAGTCTCGTTCGTTGGGGGTGGCTACACCTTC.

About this clone: Other DNA sequences in the same sample also yield this CDR3. This chain's CDR3 is CASTGANVLTF. The CDR3 nucleotides are TGTGCCAGCACCGGGGCCAACGTCCTGACTTTC. V usage is TRBV28 and J usage is TRBJ2-6; no clear D. Germline V gene sequence: CDR1 MDHEN, CDR2 SYDVKM. This CDR3 contains 11 residues. V lost 7 bases and J lost 4, with 2 bases in between. The full variable domain, in which reference TRBV28 and TRBJ2-6 provide the parts outside the CDR3, is DVKVTQSSRYLVKRTGEKVFLECVQDMDHENMFWYRQDPGLGLRLIYFSYDVKMKEKGDIPEGYSVSREKKERFSLILESASTNQTSMYLCASTGANVLTFGAGSRLTVL.

The V call is TRBV6-5, the J call TRBJ2-7, with D perhaps TRBD1 or TRBD2 (5 bases each). In germline, CDR1 is MNHEY, CDR2 SVGAGI. The V gene lost 0 bases and the J gene lost 6 bases, with 15 bases spanning the gap. This CDR3 is built from 15 residues. CDR3: CASSYSGVLAGEQYF. The CDR3 DNA sequence: TGTGCCAGCAGTTACTCGGGGGTATTGGCGGGCGAGCAGTACTTC.

This clone was seen only once. Sequence at one end of the junction differs from germline and may be a read error. V is TRBV2 and J is TRBJ2-3; D perhaps matches TRBD1 (6 bases). The germline CDR1 and CDR2 sequences are SNHLY and FYNNEI. The CDR3 runs to 14 residues. The CDR3 DNA follows: TGTGCCAGCAGTAAAGCAGGGGGCACAGATACGCAGTATTTT. The encoded protein is CASSKAGGTDTQYF.

The chain carries TRBV4-2 and TRBJ2-1, with D unresolved. Trimming removed 4 bases at V and 8 bases at J, with 15 bases between. The CDR3 spans 14 residues. Germline V gives CDR1 LGHNA, CDR2 YNFKEQ. The CDR3 loop reads CASSRLSQLDEQFF. The DNA of the CDR3 is TGTGCCAGCAGCCGGCTATCCCAGTTAGATGAGCAGTTCTTC.

The chain couples TRBV9 to TRBJ2-3; TRBD1 might be the D (6 bases). The CDR3 loop spans 15 amino acids. Looked up from germline, CDR1 is SGDLS and CDR2 is YYNGEE. Trimming pared 0 bases from V and 4 bases from J, leaving 12 bases between. The CDR3 sequence: CASSVEDRFSDTQYF. DNA of the CDR3: TGTGCCAGCAGCGTAGAGGACAGATTTTCAGATACGCAGTATTTT.

J is TRBJ2-3 and V is TRBV11-1, with 13 bases aligning to TRBD2. Germline V CDR1 and CDR2: SGHAT, FQDESV (reference sequence). V lost 5 bases and J lost 5; bases outside the gene matches: 13. This CDR3 has 18 amino acids. The CDR3 nucleotides are TGTGCCAGCAGCCGACAACTAGCGGGAGGGTGGTCAGGAGATACGCAGTATTTT. It encodes CASSRQLAGGWSGDTQYF.

The CDR3 sequence: CASGDRTYEQYF. In DNA, the CDR3 is TGTGCCAGCGGGGACAGGACCTACGAGCAGTACTTC. This rearrangement joins TRBV6-1 to TRBJ2-7, with TRBD1 matching 8 bases. The CDR3 contains 12 residues. Germline V gene sequence: CDR1 MNHNS, CDR2 SASEGT. The J segment lost 2 bases and the V segment lost 8 bases, leaving 2 bases of the junction unmatched.

Only one count was recorded for this clone. Other DNA sequences from this sample encode an identical CDR3 as well. The chain carries TRBV28 and TRBJ2-1; 7 positions agree with TRBD2. CDR3 length: 14 amino acids. The V gene end was trimmed by 7 bases and the J gene end by 4 bases; junction bases not matched to a gene: 7. From germline, CDR1 is MDHEN and CDR2 SYDVKM. Here the CDR3 reads CASTLAGGYNEQFF. DNA of the CDR3: TGTGCCAGCACCTTAGCGGGCGGGTACAATGAGCAGTTCTTC.

This chain joins TRBV5-6 and TRBJ1-1; 7 bases agree with TRBD1. There are 15 residues in the CDR3. Germline assignment: CDR1 SGHDT and CDR2 YYEEEE. Germline trimming cut 2 bases from V and 1 base from J; bases unmatched to any gene: 5. The CDR3 is CASSLFDRANTEAFF. The CDR3, as DNA: TGTGCCAGCAGCTTATTCGACAGGGCGAACACTGAAGCTTTCTTT.

The V call is TRBV2, the J call TRBJ1-1; possibly TRBD1 for D (5 bases). CDR1 is SNHLY and CDR2 is FYNNEI in the germline V gene. This CDR3 spans 13 amino acids. Trimming left V 0 bases short and J 6 bases short, with 8 bases between. In nucleotides, the CDR3 is TGTGCCAGCAGTGAAGCGCAGGGTCCTGAAGCTTTCTTT. Protein product: CASSEAQGPEAFF.